In this sample, the clone carrying this TCR beta chain turned up many times. Its antigen is as yet unknown. V gave up 5 bases and J gave up 1 base; unmatched junction bases: 8. Per germline, CDR1 SGHTA and CDR2 FQGNSA. The CDR3 contains 17 residues. TCRdb processed the reads anew with MiXCR; each CDR3 protein has one entry. The data show 400,000 or so distinct CDR3 sequences, with approximately 31% seen just once and roughly 13% held by the top ten. This record belongs to a study of T cell repertoires in cytomegalovirus infection. Across the whole study: Matching HLA type, along with CMV infection, was indicated by public TCR beta signatures. Study results and caveats: Based on cumulative public TCR beta family frequency, carriers of CMV plus the relevant HLA were identified. Across the ex vivo response, the dominant clonotypes were HLA-C-restricted CMV-specific TCR beta clonotypes.

The chain carries TRBV7-2 and TRBJ1-3, with 10 bases aligning to TRBD1. The specimen was PBMCs. The receptor was derived from a human donor in good health (CMV status not recorded). Some clones in this sample may be carry-over from other donors' samples. CDR3 residues: CASSPGTGEVSGNTIYF. In DNA form, the CDR3 reads TGTGCCAGCAGCCCGGGGACAGGGGAGGTGTCTGGAAACACCATATATTTT.